The 19 T cell receptor beta chains reported below all come from one sample, sequenced in a study of yellow fever vaccine responses in identical twins. TCRdb reanalysed the RT-PCR reads using MiXCR and keeps one entry per CDR3 protein. The sample includes 30,000 to 40,000 distinct CDR3 sequences, 45% to 65% of them seen just once. Sequenced material: T cells from blood (PBMCs), unsorted or a sorted subset (not recorded which), taken before or after yellow fever vaccination (not recorded which). These TCRs come from a woman aged 18-30 years who received the yellow fever vaccine.

V and J are TRBV18 and TRBJ2-6; D unclear. Per germline, CDR1 KGHSH and CDR2 LQKENI. The CDR3 length is 14 residues. Trimming removed 0 bases from V and 4 bases from J, with 4 bases in between. The CDR3 coding sequence is TGTGCCAGCTCACCACCGAGCGGGGCCAACGTCCTGACTTTC. It specifies CASSPPSGANVLTF.

The DNA of the CDR3 is TGCAGTGCTGTCGGGGGGACAGATACGCAGTATTTT. Translating it yields CSAVGGTDTQYF. The genes are TRBV20-1 and TRBJ2-3, with 7 nucleotides matching TRBD2. Germline CDR1 is DFQATT and CDR2 is SNEGSKA (reference sequence). With V trimmed by 5 bases and J by 3 bases, 2 bases remained unmatched. The CDR3 extends over 12 amino acids.

The chain uses TRBV12-5 and TRBJ2-2; the D gene is possibly TRBD2 (5 bases). CDR3 length equals 13 residues. Trimming left V 2 bases short and J 4 bases short, with 5 bases between. Per the germline V gene, CDR1 is LGHNT and CDR2 is FRNRAP. Written as DNA, the CDR3 is TGTGCTAGTGGTTTGACTAGCACCGGGGAGCTGTTTTTT. Translated: CASGLTSTGELFF.

The table lists this clonotype with a few counts. This sequence joins TRBV29-1 and TRBJ2-5, with D possibly TRBD2 on 6 matching bases. CDR1 SQVTM and CDR2 ANQGSEA come from the germline V gene. The CDR3 spans 13 residues. V was clipped by 4 bases and J by 10 bases, with 19 bases between them. In DNA, the CDR3 is TGCAGCGTTGCGGGACTCGTGGGTGCGTACCAGTACTTC. Its protein product is CSVAGLVGAYQYF.

The chain carries TRBV28 and TRBJ2-3; 7 bases are a match to TRBD1. Germline assignment: CDR1 MDHEN and CDR2 SYDVKM. The CDR3 is made up of 16 amino acids. V dropped 1 base and J dropped 0; count of bases not matched to a gene: 4. The CDR3 DNA reads TGTGCCAGCAGTTTATCCCGACAGGGAAGCACAGATACGCAGTATTTT. This sequence encodes CASSLSRQGSTDTQYF.

The CDR3 here is CASSLDPKSTQHF. The DNA of the CDR3 is TGTGCCAGCAGCTTAGACCCCAAGAGCACCCAGCATTTT. The chain combines TRBV11-1 with TRBJ1-5; D is unresolved. The CDR3 loop spans 13 amino acids. Per germline, CDR1 SGHAT and CDR2 FQDESV (reference sequence). The V gene lost 1 base and the J gene lost 11 bases, with 12 bases spanning the gap.

This sequence joins TRBV18 and TRBJ2-7, with D possibly TRBD1 on 5 matching bases. Trimming took off 4 bases at V and 3 bases at J, with 10 bases between the two ends. CDR3 length: 13 residues. Per germline, CDR1 KGHSH and CDR2 LQKENI. In DNA form, the CDR3 reads TGTGCCAGCTCACAGACAGAGAGCTACGAGCAGTACGTC. Protein sequence: CASSQTESYEQYV.

In DNA, the CDR3 is TGCGCCAGCAGTACAACCGAGACAGGTCCGTCGGGCTACGAGCAGTACTTC. Protein product: CASSTTETGPSGYEQYF. The chain couples TRBV23-1 to TRBJ2-7; perhaps TRBD1 as D (6 bases). TRBV23-1 is flagged as an ORF with uncertain function. Trimming pared 5 bases from V and 3 bases from J, leaving 23 bases between. CDR3 length: 17 amino acids.

V gene TRBV11-1 combines with J gene TRBJ2-1, with 8 positions matching TRBD2. The CDR3 runs to 16 residues. V lost 2 bases and J lost 2; bases outside the gene matches: 5. Germline-derived CDR1 and CDR2 are SGHAT and FQDESV (reference sequence). CDR3 DNA: TGTGCCAGCAGCTTATCGGCGGGAGGTCCCTACAATGAGCAGTTCTTC. Translated: CASSLSAGGPYNEQFF.

V is TRBV10-3 and J is TRBJ2-7, with D perhaps being TRBD1 or TRBD2 (5 bases each). From germline, CDR1 is ENHRY and CDR2 SYGVKD. Between the trimmed V and J ends, which lost 5 bases and 1 base, there was a span of 9 bases. The CDR3 is 13 amino acids. The CDR3 region is CAISSRESYEQYF. Written as DNA, the CDR3 is TGTGCCATCAGTAGCAGGGAGTCCTACGAGCAGTACTTC.

The chain joins TRBV11-3 to TRBJ2-1; perhaps TRBD2 as D (6 bases). The V end was cut by 1 base, the J end by 6 bases, with 13 bases between. Germline assignment: CDR1 SGHNT and CDR2 YENEEA. The CDR3 runs to 15 residues. The CDR3 region has the DNA TGTGCCAGCAGCTTAGGGGCCGGACTAAGCAATGAGCAGTTCTTC. This codes for CASSLGAGLSNEQFF.

The chain combines TRBV19 with TRBJ2-3; D is unclear. CDR3 length: 16 residues. The V end lost 5 bases, the J end lost 5 bases, and 20 bases lay between the germline ends. Germline V gene data show CDR1 as LNHDA and CDR2 as SQIVND (reference sequence). CDR3 amino acids: CASSRSGLDLGDTQYF. For the CDR3, the DNA is TGTGCCAGTAGTCGTTCCGGCCTTGACCTTGGAGATACGCAGTATTTT.

This clonotype was observed a single time. The J gene is TRBJ2-7, the V gene TRBV3-1; the match to TRBD2 covers 9 bases. CDR1 is LGHDT and CDR2 is YNNKEL in the germline V gene (reference sequence). CDR3 size: 16 residues. The V gene end was trimmed by 4 bases and the J gene end by 1 base; junction bases not matched to a gene: 8. In DNA, the CDR3 is TGTGCCAGCAGCCGGGGACTAGCCTCCAGGTCCTACGAGCAGTACTTC. Its protein is CASSRGLASRSYEQYF.

The chain links TRBV5-1 to TRBJ2-7, with 10 bases that match TRBD2. Germline CDR1 is SGHRS and CDR2 is YFSETQ. Germline trimming cut 4 bases from V and 3 bases from J; bases unmatched to any gene: 10. The CDR3 totals 16 residues. The CDR3 DNA is TGCGCCAGCAGCCCAGAGCTTAGCGGGAGGTACTACGAGCAGTACTTC. It is translated as CASSPELSGRYYEQYF.

The gene calls are TRBV7-6 and TRBJ2-1; 7 positions agree with TRBD1. Trimming at V came to 0 bases and at J to 4 bases, leaving 9 bases not matched to a gene. The length of the CDR3 is 17 residues. Germline V gives CDR1 SGHVS, CDR2 FNYEAQ. The CDR3 DNA reads as TGTGCCAGCAGCTTAGCGATTCATGGGACAGCATACAATGAGCAGTTCTTC. It encodes CASSLAIHGTAYNEQFF.

Only a few counts were recorded for this clonotype. The chain has TRBV5-1 and TRBJ1-1, with D uncertain. CDR1 is SGHRS, CDR2 YFSETQ, per germline. This CDR3 contains 16 residues. V lost 0 bases and J 1 base, leaving 13 bases between the germline ends. CDR3 sequence reads: CASSLGLQVKNTEAFF. In DNA form, the CDR3 reads TGCGCCAGCAGCTTGGGTCTGCAGGTCAAGAACACTGAAGCTTTCTTT.

The chain couples TRBV7-3 to TRBJ2-3; D uncertain. CDR1 and CDR2 from the germline V gene are SGHTA and FQGTGA. Trimming left V 5 bases short and J 2 bases short, with 14 bases between. This CDR3 region has 15 residues. The CDR3, as DNA: TGTGCCAGCAGCACGACGATCCTGTTCACAGATACGCAGTATTTT. Its translation is CASSTTILFTDTQYF.

This clonotype was observed a handful of times. The chain joins TRBV5-1 to TRBJ1-4, with D maybe TRBD1 (6 bases). There are 19 residues in the CDR3. V was clipped by 1 base and J by 0 bases, with 19 bases between them. Per germline, CDR1 SGHRS and CDR2 YFSETQ. CDR3 DNA: TGCGCCAGCAGCTTGCGGGGACACTACTCGATTGCAACTAATGAAAAACTGTTTTTT. Amino acid sequence: CASSLRGHYSIATNEKLFF.

A few counts support this clonotype. The chain recombines TRBV3-1 with TRBJ1-2; the D gene is possibly TRBD1 (5 bases). The CDR3 is 15 amino acids. Germline CDR1 reads LGHDT; CDR2 reads YNNKEL (reference sequence). V dropped 2 bases and J dropped 0 bases, with 10 bases sitting between them. The CDR3 here is CASSQLGAPNYGYTF. The CDR3 region has the DNA TGTGCCAGCAGCCAACTCGGGGCACCTAACTATGGCTACACCTTC.